The 24 T cell receptor beta chains given below trace back to one sample, sequenced in a study of blood T cell repertoires in COVID-19 (dated by TCRdb to the early 2020s). The method was the immunoSEQ multiplex PCR assay. TCRdb provides this immuneACCESS table in a form limited to in-frame rearrangements. Some clones are lacking; in checked studies, under half of them reflect an unresolved V gene, and why the rest are absent is not known. The sample table contains roughly 340,000 clones; only one count was recorded for around 87% of them. The ten largest clones represent approximately 1.8% of the sample. The sequenced sample consisted of PBMCs or T cells enriched from blood (not recorded which). These receptors were obtained from a man aged 40-50 years in a cohort exposed to, infected with or recovered from COVID-19 (not recorded which).

There are a few counts of this clone. V gene TRBV3-1 (or the pseudogene TRBV3-2) combines with J gene TRBJ1-2; the match to TRBD1 covers 7 bases. Germline CDR1 reads LGHDT; CDR2 reads YNNKEL (reference sequence). V lost 5 bases, J lost 6 bases, and 15 bases stayed unmatched. The CDR3 covers 16 residues. The DNA for the CDR3 is TGTGCCAGCAGCTACTCCCCACAGGGGTTATCTAATGGCTACACCTTC. This encodes CASSYSPQGLSNGYTF.

The chain combines TRBV6-5 with TRBJ2-7, with D possibly TRBD1 on 5 matching bases. CDR3 length: 15 amino acids. Per germline, CDR1 MNHEY and CDR2 SVGAGI. V lost 4 bases, J lost 0 bases, and 13 bases lay in between. In DNA form, the CDR3 reads TGTGCCAGCAGTTCGATACAGGTTAGCTCCTACGAGCAGTACTTC. Translated, it gives CASSSIQVSSYEQYF.

The gene calls are TRBV18 and TRBJ1-3; tentatively, D is TRBD1 (5 bases). The germline V gene encodes CDR1 KGHSH and CDR2 LQKENI. This CDR3 has 15 residues. Trimming pared 3 bases from V and 2 bases from J, leaving 11 bases between. CDR3 loop: CASSPTDLPGNTIYF. The CDR3 DNA sequence: TGTGCCAGCTCACCGACAGATTTACCTGGAAACACCATATATTTT.

V usage is TRBV3-1 (or the pseudogene TRBV3-2) and J usage is TRBJ2-1, with 9 bases aligning to TRBD1. V lost 6 bases to trimming and J lost 7 bases; unmatched junction nucleotides: 13. This CDR3 contains 16 residues. CDR1 LGHDT and CDR2 YNNKEL come from the germline V gene (reference sequence). In nucleotides, the CDR3 is TGTGCCAGCAGAGGACAATCCGGGACAGGGATGAATGAGCAGTTCTTC. This gives the protein CASRGQSGTGMNEQFF.

This clone was recorded a few times. V gene TRBV5-1 combines with J gene TRBJ2-5; D perhaps matches TRBD1 (5 bases). V was clipped by 4 bases and J by 3 bases, with 10 bases between them. The V gene's germline CDR1 is SGHRS and CDR2 YFSETQ. CDR3 length: 13 residues. In DNA, the CDR3 is TGCGCCAGCAGCACCGACAGTAAAGAGACCCAGTACTTC. Its translation is CASSTDSKETQYF.

This sequence joins TRBV6-5 and TRBJ1-2; D unresolved. The CDR3 contains 14 residues. Looked up from germline, CDR1 is MNHEY and CDR2 is SVGAGI. Trimming left V 2 bases short and J 1 base short, with 8 bases between. The CDR3 is CASSYADYNYGYTF. In DNA, the CDR3 is TGTGCCAGCAGTTACGCAGACTATAACTATGGCTACACCTTC.

The chain joins TRBV7-3 to TRBJ2-2; 7 positions match TRBD2. V trimming: 5 bases; J trimming: 1 base; junction bases outside the gene matches: 10. The CDR3 totals 17 residues. CDR1 and CDR2 (germline): SGHTA, FQGTGA. CDR3 amino acids: CASSPWGGSMNTGELFF. In DNA form, the CDR3 reads TGTGCCAGCAGCCCCTGGGGGGGGAGTATGAACACCGGGGAGCTGTTTTTT. The full variable domain, rest sourced from reference TRBV7-3 and TRBJ2-2, is GAGVSQTPSNKVTEKGKYVELRCDPISGHTALYWYRQSLGQGPEFLIYFQGTGAADDSGLPNDRFFAVRPEGSVSTLKIQRTERGDSAVYLCASSPWGGSMNTGELFFGEGSRLTVL.

This chain uses TRBV27 with TRBJ1-5, with a tentative D call TRBD1 (6 bases). The CDR3 sequence is 15 residues long. The germline gives CDR1 MNHEY, CDR2 SMNVEV (reference sequence). Trimming removed 2 bases from V and 6 bases from J, with 14 bases in between. The CDR3 reads CASSLVGGGGQPQHF. CDR3 sequence (DNA): TGTGCCAGCAGTTTAGTAGGGGGAGGGGGTCAGCCCCAGCATTTT.

V and J are TRBV7-9 and TRBJ2-7, with D possibly being TRBD2 (6 bases). Germline CDR1 is SEHNR and CDR2 is FQNEAQ (reference sequence). V was clipped by 0 bases and J by 4 bases, with 10 bases between them. CDR3 size: 14 residues. The chain's CDR3 is CASSLAGSRYEQYF. In nucleotides, the CDR3 is TGTGCCAGCAGCTTAGCCGGGAGTAGGTACGAGCAGTACTTC.

This chain uses TRBV10-3 with TRBJ2-3, with D perhaps matching TRBD2 (7 bases). The CDR3 loop spans 13 amino acids. In germline, CDR1 is ENHRY, CDR2 SYGVKD. Trimming stripped 11 bases from V and 4 bases from J, with 16 bases between. The CDR3 bases are TGTGCCTCTACAGGGAGGGCCCCAGATACGCAGTATTTT. Amino acid sequence: CASTGRAPDTQYF.

The chain combines TRBV10-3 with TRBJ2-1; TRBD2 aligns across 10 bases. CDR1 and CDR2 (germline): ENHRY, SYGVKD. V gave up 11 bases and J gave up 0 bases; unmatched junction bases: 4. The CDR3 spans 14 residues. The CDR3 DNA reads as TGTGCCGGCTCTAGCGGGAGCTCCTACAATGAGCAGTTCTTC. Translated: CAGSSGSSYNEQFF.

The chain employs TRBV5-6 and TRBJ1-6; D uncertain. Germline V gives CDR1 SGHDT, CDR2 YYEEEE. The CDR3 totals 15 residues. V was shortened by 7 bases and J by 5 bases, with 16 bases between the two germline ends. CDR3 sequence (DNA): TGTGCCAGCGGCAAGGGAGGCGCAGATAATTCACCCCTCCACTTT. Its protein product is CASGKGGADNSPLHF. The full variable domain, rest sourced from reference TRBV5-6 and TRBJ1-6, is DAGVTQSPTHLIKTRGQQVTLRCSPKSGHDTVSWYQQALGQGPQFIFQYYEEEERQRGNFPDRFSGHQFPNYSSELNVNALLLGDSALYLCASGKGGADNSPLHFGNGTRLTVT.

This clone was picked up a small number of times. The chain employs TRBV5-6 and TRBJ1-5; D is undetermined. CDR3 size: 14 residues. V was clipped by 4 bases and J by 8 bases, with 16 bases between them. CDR1 and CDR2 from the germline V gene are SGHDT and YYEEEE. CDR3 protein: CASSQGREWEPQHF. In nucleotides, the CDR3 is TGTGCCAGCAGCCAAGGGAGGGAGTGGGAGCCCCAGCATTTT.

The genes are TRBV2 and TRBJ2-1; 7 bases are a match to TRBD2. Germline CDR1 is SNHLY and CDR2 is FYNNEI. This CDR3 comprises 14 residues. V trimming: 7 bases; J trimming: 6 bases; junction bases outside the gene matches: 9. CDR3 amino acids: CASITGLNPNEQFF. DNA of the CDR3: TGTGCCAGCATCACGGGACTAAACCCCAATGAGCAGTTCTTC.

Many counts were recorded for this clone. The rearrangement uses TRBV11-1 and TRBJ1-5; D is unclear. Trimming stripped 2 bases from V and 5 bases from J, with 7 bases between. Germline CDR1 SGHAT, CDR2 FQDESV (reference sequence). CDR3 length: 13 residues. The CDR3 sequence is CASSLNNDQPQHF. The CDR3 DNA reads TGTGCCAGCAGCTTAAACAACGATCAGCCCCAGCATTTT.

The chain carries TRBV7-9 and TRBJ1-2; 7 bases fit TRBD1. The CDR3 contains 16 residues. The V gene's germline CDR1 is SEHNR and CDR2 FQNEAQ (reference sequence). V dropped 1 base and J dropped 4; count of bases not matched to a gene: 9. The CDR3 sequence: CASSLVTGSLGYGYTF. The CDR3 nucleotides read TGTGCCAGCAGCTTAGTGACAGGGTCGCTCGGCTATGGCTACACCTTC.

The chain has TRBV6-4 and TRBJ1-5, with D possibly being TRBD1 (5 bases). CDR3 length: 15 amino acids. V was trimmed by 5 bases and J by 3 bases, leaving 14 bases between them. CDR1 and CDR2 (germline): MRHNA, SNTAGT. The CDR3, as DNA: TGTGCCAGCAGTAGGGACTGGGGGGTCAATCAGCCCCAGCATTTT. Translation gives CASSRDWGVNQPQHF.

This chain connects TRBV18 to TRBJ1-5, with TRBD1 matching 11 bases. The CDR3 is made up of 15 amino acids. The V and J ends lost 3 bases and 7 bases, in that order; junction bases with no gene match: 5. Germline lookup yields CDR1 KGHSH and CDR2 LQKENI. The CDR3 is CASSPGQGVQQPQHF. Written as DNA, the CDR3 is TGTGCCAGCTCACCGGGACAGGGGGTACAACAGCCCCAGCATTTT.

J is TRBJ2-7 and V is TRBV27; 7 bases map to TRBD1. Trimming at V came to 3 bases and at J to 7 bases, leaving 9 bases not matched to a gene. CDR3 length: 14 residues. Germline V gives CDR1 MNHEY, CDR2 SMNVEV (reference sequence). The chain's CDR3 is CASSFTTGTGEQYF. CDR3 nucleotide sequence: TGTGCCAGCAGTTTCACGACAGGGACGGGGGAGCAGTACTTC.

This clone was observed a few times. The chain is built from TRBV5-1 and TRBJ1-4, with TRBD1 identical over 10 bases. Germline V gene sequence: CDR1 SGHRS, CDR2 YFSETQ. The CDR3 runs 15 residues. V lost 4 bases to trimming and J lost 7 bases; unmatched junction nucleotides: 7. The CDR3 spells CASSKLGTGVEKLFF. For the CDR3, the DNA is TGCGCCAGCAGCAAACTTGGGACAGGGGTTGAAAAACTGTTTTTT.

The chain joins TRBV21-1 to TRBJ1-3; the DNA was not used to check the table's D call, TRBD1. TRBV21-1 is noted as a pseudogene. This CDR3 region has 17 residues. The CDR3 loop reads CASSKDEGAPSGNTIYF. As DNA, the CDR3 is TGTGCCAGCAGCAAAGATGAAGGGGCCCCCTCTGGAAACACCATATATTTT.

V gene TRBV27 combines with J gene TRBJ2-2; perhaps TRBD1 as D (5 bases). This CDR3 spans 17 amino acids. Germline CDR1 is MNHEY and CDR2 is SMNVEV (reference sequence). Trimming stripped 7 bases from V and 0 bases from J, with 18 bases between. The CDR3 is CASKGYGRAANTGELFF. The CDR3 region has the DNA TGTGCCAGCAAGGGGTATGGAAGGGCCGCGAACACCGGGGAGCTGTTTTTT.

The V and J genes are TRBV29-1 and TRBJ2-5; weak D call: TRBD1 (6 bases). The CDR3 contains 12 residues. V was shortened by 7 bases and J by 4 bases, with 13 bases between the two germline ends. Germline V gene data show CDR1 as SQVTM and CDR2 as ANQGSEA. This CDR3 is CSGQVLSETQYF. CDR3 DNA sequence: TGCAGCGGACAGGTTCTTTCAGAGACCCAGTACTTC.

This chain links TRBV7-9 with TRBJ1-4; D is undetermined. This CDR3 has 15 amino acids. From germline, CDR1 is SEHNR and CDR2 FQNEAQ (reference sequence). V was clipped by 2 bases and J by 8 bases, with 15 bases between them. CDR3 in amino acids: CASSLNIGVAEKLFF. In DNA form, the CDR3 reads TGTGCCAGCAGCTTAAATATCGGGGTCGCAGAAAAACTGTTTTTT.